This TCR beta chain stems from a study of OX40 agonist ivuxolimab in advanced cancers. The study in broad terms: Ivuxolimab, which targeted the costimulatory receptor OX40 (CD134), was an agonistic, fully human IgG2 monoclonal antibody. Intravenous ivuxolimab was administered to patients every 2 weeks at six dose levels: 0.01, 0.1, 0.3, 1.5, 3 and 10 mg/kg. Of the roughly 52 dose-escalation patients, hepatocellular carcinoma was present in around 20, melanoma in roughly 15, renal cell carcinoma in 9 and head and neck cancer in 9. The dose-escalation cohort was almost 85% male with a mean age of roughly 60 years, ranging from roughly 20 to 80. Prior anti-PD-1, anti-PD-L1 or anti-CTLA-4 therapy was permitted, and checkpoint inhibitors had been received by more than 35% of dose-escalation patients. Partial responses occurred in three dose-escalation patients, of whom one had hepatocellular carcinoma and two had cutaneous melanoma. The point of sequencing TCRbeta in the periphery was to test whether ivuxolimab changed TCR sequence diversity and drove clonal T-cell expansion. The monotherapy dose-escalation portion (N of about 47 patients) of the phase I ivuxolimab trial is reported in the paper. The full study reports these points: After ivuxolimab, CD8+ T cells had more expanded clones than CD4+ T cells on average. In the 0.1-3.0 mg/kg groups, partial responders were among the patients with the lowest normalized peripheral clonal expansion, particularly in CD8+ T cells. The antigen specificity of the clonally expanded peripheral T cells was not determined. Low levels of normalized T-cell clonal expansion were also shown by some nonresponding patients. At doses of 0.1 to 3.0 mg/kg, clonal expansion of both CD4+ and CD8+ blood T cells was observed from baseline to week 6.

About this clone itself: The antigen it recognizes is unknown. There are no base qualities to consult, and no much larger clone falls within one base.

For sequencing of the TCRbeta CDR3 region, genomic DNA was extracted from the sorted cells. The immunoSEQ Assay was used for sequencing of TCRbeta CDR3 regions. This immuneACCESS table, as held by TCRdb, lists in-frame sequences with V and J called but not all clones. Of the missing ones, under half trace to an unresolved V gene in checked studies; the others have no known cause. The table for this sample lists about 83,000 clones; around 84% of them were counted only once. Of the sample, 1.5% to 2% is held by the ten largest clones. Patients with a history of autoimmune disease or receiving systemic immunosuppression were excluded from the trial. Peripheral blood for TCR sequencing was collected from all dose cohorts at baseline, on cycle 4 day 1, and on cycle 7 day 1. The samples were taken from a phase I, first-in-human, multicenter, open-label dose-escalation trial of ivuxolimab. Adults with locally advanced or metastatic melanoma, renal cell carcinoma, hepatocellular carcinoma or head and neck squamous cell carcinoma were enrolled in the trial. Before TCR sequencing, CD4+ T cells and CD8+ T cells from peripheral blood were sorted into separate populations.

The CDR3 has 15 amino acids, counting the end cysteine and phenylalanine. Kept here is only the CDR3 DNA, which spans 45 bases and is read in frame from base 1. The CDR1 and CDR2 encoded by the germline V gene (reference sequence) are LNHDA and SQIVND. V is trimmed back by 6 bases and J by 0 bases, and the junction contains 5 bases that no gene match accounts for. The specimen was CD4+ or CD8+ T cells sorted from blood, collected in a trial of the OX40 agonist ivuxolimab. The clonotype was recovered from an adult with an advanced solid tumor such as melanoma, head and neck, liver or kidney cancer. The chain is encoded by TRBV19 joined to TRBJ1-3; 7 central bases correspond to TRBD1. The base sequence is TGTGCCAGTAGGCCAGGGGGGACCTCTGGAAACACCATATATTTT. This encodes CASRPGGTSGNTIYF.